The 30 T cell receptor beta chains below come from one sample, sequenced in a study of blood T cell repertoires in COVID-19. This table comes from immunoSEQ multiplex PCR, and its TCRdb copy is limited to in-frame clones, with some not included. The sample includes about 190,000 clones, roughly 80% of them seen just once. Material for sequencing was PBMCs or T cells enriched from blood (not recorded which). Every receptor here comes from a woman in her 30s who had recovered from COVID-19.

The rearrangement uses TRBV18 and TRBJ2-3, with TRBD2 matching over 10 bases. The J segment lost 6 bases and the V segment lost 3 bases, leaving 3 bases of the junction unmatched. CDR1 KGHSH and CDR2 LQKENI come from the germline V gene. CDR3 length: 14 amino acids. CDR3 region: CASSPRGLADTQYF. For the CDR3, the DNA is TGTGCCAGCTCACCCAGGGGACTAGCGGATACGCAGTATTTT.

V and J are TRBV7-9 and TRBJ1-2; D gene unclear. The CDR3 loop spans 12 amino acids. Germline V lookup: CDR1 SEHNR, CDR2 FQNEAQ (reference sequence). V was trimmed by 2 bases and J by 6 bases, leaving 7 bases between them. CDR3 nucleotides: TGTGCCAGCAGCTTAACGGGAGATGGCTACACCTTC. It specifies CASSLTGDGYTF.

This chain links TRBV11-2 with TRBJ2-1, with 7 nucleotides matching TRBD2. Trimming at V came to 0 bases and at J to 0 bases, leaving 5 bases not matched to a gene. In germline, CDR1 is SGHAT, CDR2 FQNNGV. This CDR3 has 17 residues. CDR3 sequence (DNA): TGTGCCAGCAGCTTAGATCCTAGCGGTAGCTCCTACAATGAGCAGTTCTTC. Translated: CASSLDPSGSSYNEQFF.

The J gene is TRBJ1-2, the V gene TRBV28; 7 nucleotides match TRBD1. Germline V gene sequence: CDR1 MDHEN, CDR2 SYDVKM. Losses at the gene ends were 2 bases for V and 7 bases for J; bases not matched to a gene: 7. This CDR3 has 14 amino acids. The CDR3 bases are TGTGCCAGCAGTTTAGGGCAGGGGGTTCGTGGCTACACCTTC. The encoded protein is CASSLGQGVRGYTF.

The chain uses TRBV29-1 and TRBJ1-5; the D gene is possibly TRBD1 (5 bases). Germline V lookup: CDR1 SQVTM, CDR2 ANQGSEA. This CDR3 region has 13 residues. Trimming left V 4 bases short and J 3 bases short, with 10 bases between. DNA of the CDR3: TGCAGCGTTGGGGCAGGGTTCAATCAGCCCCAGCATTTT. Translating it yields CSVGAGFNQPQHF. Drawing the rest from reference TRBV29-1 and TRBJ1-5, the complete variable domain is SAVISQKPSRDICQRGTSLTIQCQVDSQVTMMFWYRQQPGQSLTLIATANQGSEATYESGFVIDKFPISRPNLTFSTLTVSNMSPEDSSIYLCSVGAGFNQPQHFGDGTRLSIL.

This clone was seen a single time. The chain has TRBV5-6 and TRBJ2-1; 7 bases are a match to TRBD2. This CDR3 is 16 amino acids long. Per the germline V gene, CDR1 is SGHDT and CDR2 is YYEEEE. V was pared by 4 bases and J by 8 bases, with 15 bases of the junction left unmatched. The CDR3 DNA follows: TGTGCCAGCAGCCGCGAATCGGGAGGAGGAGTGGATGAGCAGTTCTTC. It translates to CASSRESGGGVDEQFF. Full variable domain (outside the CDR3, taken from reference TRBV5-6 and TRBJ2-1): DAGVTQSPTHLIKTRGQQVTLRCSPKSGHDTVSWYQQALGQGPQFIFQYYEEEERQRGNFPDRFSGHQFPNYSSELNVNALLLGDSALYLCASSRESGGGVDEQFFGPGTRLTVL.

J is TRBJ2-7 and V is TRBV28; 8 positions agree with TRBD1. The trim removed 5 bases at V and 1 base at J, leaving 13 bases unmatched. This CDR3 contains 17 residues. The germline gives CDR1 MDHEN, CDR2 SYDVKM. CDR3: CASSPSPRDRLSYEQYV. The CDR3 DNA reads as TGTGCCAGCAGTCCTTCACCCCGGGACAGGCTATCCTACGAGCAGTACGTC.

V usage is TRBV14 and J usage is TRBJ2-3; D is perhaps TRBD1 (6 bases). V lost 4 bases and J lost 1, with 6 bases in between. The CDR3 is 13 residues long. CDR1 is SGHDN and CDR2 is FVKESK in the germline V gene. Written as DNA, the CDR3 is TGTGCCAGCAGCCGGGGGCGCACAGATACGCAGTATTTT. It encodes CASSRGRTDTQYF. Supplemented by reference TRBV14 and TRBJ2-3, the full variable domain reads EAGVTQFPSHSVIEKGQTVTLRCDPISGHDNLYWYRRVMGKEIKFLLHFVKESKQDESGMPNNRFLAERTGGTYSTLKVQPAELEDSGVYFCASSRGRTDTQYFGPGTRLTVL.

The rearrangement uses TRBV5-5 and TRBJ1-2; 8 bases align to TRBD1. After removal of 2 bases from V and 3 bases from J, the junction contained 12 bases not matched to a gene. The CDR3 totals 17 residues. Germline-derived CDR1 and CDR2 are SGHKS and YYEKEE (reference sequence). CDR3 DNA: TGTGCCAGCAGCTTAGACAGGGGAGCCGCCGGATACTATGGCTACACCTTC. Translated, it gives CASSLDRGAAGYYGYTF.

This clone appeared once. The same CDR3 also results from other DNA sequences found in this sample. This chain connects TRBV28 to TRBJ1-5, with 10 bases aligning to TRBD1. The germline gives CDR1 MDHEN, CDR2 SYDVKM. V lost 6 bases and J lost 5; bases outside the gene matches: 4. The CDR3 consists of 14 residues. The CDR3 region is CASRSGQGYQPQHF. The DNA for the CDR3 is TGTGCCAGCAGGTCGGGACAGGGGTATCAGCCCCAGCATTTT.

The gene calls are TRBV9 and TRBJ2-6; 7 bases are a match to TRBD2. The J segment lost 0 bases and the V segment lost 6 bases, leaving 18 bases of the junction unmatched. Germline V lookup: CDR1 SGDLS, CDR2 YYNGEE. CDR3 length: 20 amino acids. The CDR3 reads CASTPGSGTSIISGANVLTF. The CDR3 DNA reads as TGTGCCAGCACCCCGGGAAGCGGGACCTCCATAATCTCTGGGGCCAACGTCCTGACTTTC.

CDR3 sequence (DNA): TGCGCCAGCAGCCTGGGCAGGGGGCAACAGCCCCAGCATTTT. Translation: CASSLGRGQQPQHF. The rearrangement joins TRBV4-1 to TRBJ1-5, with 8 bases that match TRBD1. The V gene's germline CDR1 is MGHRA and CDR2 YSYEKL. CDR3 length equals 14 residues. V shed 4 bases and J 7 bases; nucleotides not matched to a gene: 6.

A few counts support this clone. The CDR3: CASSLGRPRLRELFF. The CDR3 nucleotides are TGCGCCAGCAGCTTGGGGAGACCCCGTTTGAGAGAGCTGTTTTTT. The V and J genes are TRBV5-1 and TRBJ2-2; no clear D. Trimming pared 0 bases from V and 11 bases from J, leaving 17 bases between. CDR1 is SGHRS, CDR2 YFSETQ, per germline. The CDR3 has 15 residues.

This chain connects TRBV19 to TRBJ2-1; TRBD1 matches at 9 bases. The V gene's germline CDR1 is LNHDA and CDR2 SQIVND (reference sequence). The CDR3 loop spans 17 amino acids. J gave up 2 bases and V 0 bases, and 5 bases lay outside the gene matches. CDR3 in DNA: TGTGCCAGTAGTATAGATGCCGGGACAGGGCCCTACAATGAGCAGTTCTTC. It specifies CASSIDAGTGPYNEQFF.

This chain uses TRBV19 with TRBJ2-7; 10 bases fit TRBD1. This CDR3 has 14 amino acids. The trim removed 7 bases at V and 3 bases at J, leaving 6 bases unmatched. The germline V gene encodes CDR1 LNHDA and CDR2 SQIVND (reference sequence). The CDR3 sequence: CASTETGGYYEQYF. DNA of the CDR3: TGTGCCAGTACCGAGACAGGGGGCTACTACGAGCAGTACTTC.

The chain uses TRBV5-1 and TRBJ1-2; D is possibly TRBD1 (6 bases). The CDR3 extends over 15 amino acids. CDR1 and CDR2 from the germline V gene are SGHRS and YFSETQ. Trimming removed 0 bases at V and 4 bases at J, with 13 bases between. CDR3 nucleotide sequence: TGCGCCAGCAGCTTGGCCCTTCGGGGGGCCTATGGCTACACCTTC. Its translation: CASSLALRGAYGYTF.

The V gene is TRBV2, the J gene TRBJ2-2, with D possibly matching TRBD2 (6 bases). Germline V gene lookup returns CDR1 SNHLY and CDR2 FYNNEI. V gave up 7 bases and J gave up 1 base, with 13 bases separating them. This CDR3 region has 15 residues. CDR3 DNA sequence: TGTGCCAGCATGGTGGGGGGTTTGAACACCGGGGAGCTGTTTTTT. As protein: CASMVGGLNTGELFF.

V and J are TRBV18 and TRBJ1-2, with 10 nucleotides matching TRBD1. V was pared by 5 bases and J by 2 bases, with 5 bases of the junction left unmatched. CDR3 length: 15 amino acids. The V gene's germline CDR1 is KGHSH and CDR2 LQKENI. In DNA form, the CDR3 reads TGTGCCAGCTCAGCCTTGGGACAGGGGAACTATGGCTACACCTTC. Translated, it gives CASSALGQGNYGYTF.

V and J are TRBV28 and TRBJ1-1, with D possibly matching TRBD1 (6 bases). Trimming pared 6 bases from V and 1 base from J, leaving 18 bases between. The CDR3 extends over 16 amino acids. CDR1 is MDHEN, CDR2 SYDVKM, per germline. The CDR3 DNA is TGTGCCAGCAGCCGCAAAACCACAGGGAAGAACACTGAAGCTTTCTTT. This sequence encodes CASSRKTTGKNTEAFF.

The genes are TRBV6-5 and TRBJ1-2; the D is unclear. The CDR3 consists of 14 residues. Trimming stripped 2 bases from V and 4 bases from J, with 11 bases between. Per the germline V gene, CDR1 is MNHEY and CDR2 is SVGAGI. CDR3 amino acids: CASSYRQVGYGYTF. The CDR3 region has the DNA TGTGCCAGCAGTTACCGGCAGGTGGGCTATGGCTACACCTTC.

This chain uses TRBV11-3 with TRBJ1-2; D not resolved. Deletions cut 1 base from V and 8 bases from J, with 11 bases between. This CDR3 has 13 residues. The germline CDR1 and CDR2 sequences are SGHNT and YENEEA. The CDR3 loop reads CASSLVGGSGYTF. For the CDR3, the DNA is TGTGCCAGCAGCTTAGTGGGAGGGAGCGGCTACACCTTC.

The chain recombines TRBV9 with TRBJ1-2; TRBD1 aligns across 7 bases. The length of the CDR3 is 15 residues. Germline CDR1 and CDR2: SGDLS and YYNGEE. Trimming at V came to 4 bases and at J to 2 bases, leaving 8 bases not matched to a gene. CDR3 protein: CASSIGGQRNYGYTF. Here the CDR3 DNA reads TGTGCCAGCAGCATAGGGGGACAGAGAAACTATGGCTACACCTTC.

The chain uses TRBV24-1 and TRBJ2-1; D is perhaps TRBD1 (5 bases). The CDR3 runs 11 residues. The germline V gene encodes CDR1 KGHDR and CDR2 SFDVKD. Deletions cut 10 bases from V and 4 bases from J, with 7 bases between. The CDR3 sequence: CATQVYNEQFF. CDR3 nucleotides: TGTGCCACACAGGTTTACAATGAGCAGTTCTTC.

The V gene is TRBV29-1, the J gene TRBJ1-2; possible D gene TRBD1, 5 bases. Germline CDR1 reads SQVTM; CDR2 reads ANQGSEA. This CDR3 spans 16 amino acids. V was cut by 0 bases and J by 0 bases, with 14 bases left in between. Written as DNA, the CDR3 is TGCAGCGTTGAAGAAAGGGCAGGGATGGCTAACTATGGCTACACCTTC. Translating gives CSVEERAGMANYGYTF.

This rearrangement joins TRBV4-1 to TRBJ2-7; TRBD2 aligns across 8 bases. Germline CDR1 reads MGHRA; CDR2 reads YSYEKL. V lost 1 base to trimming and J lost 4 bases; unmatched junction nucleotides: 15. This CDR3 spans 18 amino acids. CDR3 amino acids: CASSQGPIIAGTEYEQYV. CDR3 coding DNA: TGCGCCAGCAGCCAAGGACCCATTATAGCGGGGACTGAATACGAGCAGTACGTC.

This clone has a count of ten or more. The CDR3 region has the DNA TGTGCCAGCAGCTTATCAGGGGGCGAGCAGTACTTC. Its protein is CASSLSGGEQYF. The chain combines TRBV7-3 with TRBJ2-7; 7 nucleotides align to TRBD1. This CDR3 contains 12 residues. Germline V gives CDR1 SGHTA, CDR2 FQGTGA. The J segment lost 6 bases and the V segment lost 2 bases, leaving 1 base of the junction unmatched. Using reference TRBV7-3 and TRBJ2-7 for the parts outside the CDR3, the full variable domain is GAGVSQTPSNKVTEKGKYVELRCDPISGHTALYWYRQSLGQGPEFLIYFQGTGAADDSGLPNDRFFAVRPEGSVSTLKIQRTERGDSAVYLCASSLSGGEQYFGPGTRLTVT.

This clone appeared a single time. The V gene is TRBV7-3, the J gene TRBJ2-7, with a tentative D call TRBD2 (5 bases). Germline CDR1 and CDR2: SGHTA and FQGTGA. Trimming shortened V by 5 bases and J by 0 bases, and 14 bases separated the two germline ends. The CDR3 is 15 residues long. The CDR3 spells CASSPRGGLSYEQYF. The CDR3 nucleotides read TGTGCCAGCAGCCCCCGCGGCGGACTCTCCTACGAGCAGTACTTC. Looking up the rest from reference TRBV7-3 and TRBJ2-7 gives the full variable domain: GAGVSQTPSNKVTEKGKYVELRCDPISGHTALYWYRQSLGQGPEFLIYFQGTGAADDSGLPNDRFFAVRPEGSVSTLKIQRTERGDSAVYLCASSPRGGLSYEQYFGPGTRLTVT.

This clone was seen once. The rearrangement links TRBV30 to TRBJ1-2; 7 bases agree with TRBD1. Germline loops: CDR1 GTSNPN, CDR2 SVGIG (reference sequence). CDR3 size: 13 residues. With 3 bases clipped from V and 2 bases from J, the junction kept 3 bases outside the gene matches. The CDR3 coding sequence is TGTGCCTGGAGGCAGGGGGAGAACTATGGCTACACCTTC. Its protein product is CAWRQGENYGYTF.

This clone was observed once. The rearrangement joins TRBV28 to TRBJ1-2; D unclear. The V gene's germline CDR1 is MDHEN and CDR2 SYDVKM. V lost 6 bases and J lost 4, with 9 bases in between. This CDR3 contains 12 residues. CDR3 nucleotides: TGTGCCAGCAGCCCTCCGTTCTATGGCTACACCTTC. Protein product: CASSPPFYGYTF.

This clone was detected only a few times. The DNA of the CDR3 is TGCGCCAGCAGCTTGGCCAGACAGGGGTACCAAGAGACCCAGTACTTC. Translation: CASSLARQGYQETQYF. The chain links TRBV5-1 to TRBJ2-5, with 8 nucleotides matching TRBD1. The ends lost 0 bases at V and 0 bases at J; junction bases unmatched: 4. The CDR3 loop spans 16 amino acids. Per the germline V gene, CDR1 is SGHRS and CDR2 is YFSETQ. Looking up the rest from reference TRBV5-1 and TRBJ2-5 gives the full variable domain: KAGVTQTPRYLIKTRGQQVTLSCSPISGHRSVSWYQQTPGQGLQFLFEYFSETQRNKGNFPGRFSGRQFSNSRSEMNVSTLELGDSALYLCASSLARQGYQETQYFGPGTRLLVL.